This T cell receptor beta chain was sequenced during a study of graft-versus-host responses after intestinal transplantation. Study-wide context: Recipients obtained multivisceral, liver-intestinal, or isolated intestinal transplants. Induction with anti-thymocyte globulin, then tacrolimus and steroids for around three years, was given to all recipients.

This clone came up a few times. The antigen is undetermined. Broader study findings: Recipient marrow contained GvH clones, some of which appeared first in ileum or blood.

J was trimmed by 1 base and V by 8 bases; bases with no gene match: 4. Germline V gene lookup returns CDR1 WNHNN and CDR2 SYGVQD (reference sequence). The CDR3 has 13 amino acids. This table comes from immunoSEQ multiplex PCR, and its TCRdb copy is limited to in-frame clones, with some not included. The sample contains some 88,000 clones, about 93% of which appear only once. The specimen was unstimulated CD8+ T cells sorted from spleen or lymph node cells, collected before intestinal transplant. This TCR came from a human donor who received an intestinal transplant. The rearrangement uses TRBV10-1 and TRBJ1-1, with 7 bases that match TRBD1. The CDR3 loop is CASSRDRNTEAFF. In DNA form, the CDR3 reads TGCGCCAGCTCAAGGGACAGGAACACTGAAGCTTTCTTT.